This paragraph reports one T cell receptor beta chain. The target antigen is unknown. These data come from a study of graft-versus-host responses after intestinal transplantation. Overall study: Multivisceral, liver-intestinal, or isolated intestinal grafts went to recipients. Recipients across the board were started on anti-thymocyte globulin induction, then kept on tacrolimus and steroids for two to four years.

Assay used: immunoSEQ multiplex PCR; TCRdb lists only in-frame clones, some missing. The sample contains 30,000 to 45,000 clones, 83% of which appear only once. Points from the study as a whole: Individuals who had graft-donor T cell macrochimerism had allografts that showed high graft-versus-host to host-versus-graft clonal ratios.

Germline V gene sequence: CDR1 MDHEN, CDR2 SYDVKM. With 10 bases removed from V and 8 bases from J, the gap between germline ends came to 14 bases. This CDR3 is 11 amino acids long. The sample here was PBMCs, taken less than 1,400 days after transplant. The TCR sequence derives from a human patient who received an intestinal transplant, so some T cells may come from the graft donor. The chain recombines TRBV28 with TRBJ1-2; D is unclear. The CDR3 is CATTLEGGYTF. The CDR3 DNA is TGTGCCACAACCCTGGAGGGCGGCTACACCTTC.